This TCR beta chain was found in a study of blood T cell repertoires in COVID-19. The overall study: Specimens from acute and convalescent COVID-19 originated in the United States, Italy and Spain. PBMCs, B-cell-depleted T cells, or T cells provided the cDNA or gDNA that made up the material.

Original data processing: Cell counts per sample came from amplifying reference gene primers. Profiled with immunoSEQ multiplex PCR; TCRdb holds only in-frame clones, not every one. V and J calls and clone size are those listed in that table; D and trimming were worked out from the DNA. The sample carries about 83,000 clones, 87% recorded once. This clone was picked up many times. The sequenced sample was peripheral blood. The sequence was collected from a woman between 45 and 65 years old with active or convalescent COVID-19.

The CDR3 region has the DNA TGTGCCAGCAGCCAAGATATTAGGACAGCCTATGGCTACACCTTC. This codes for CASSQDIRTAYGYTF. The chain has TRBV4-2 and TRBJ1-2; D is possibly TRBD1 (6 bases). Per the germline V gene, CDR1 is LGHNA and CDR2 is YNFKEQ. This CDR3 comprises 15 residues. Trimming pared 0 bases from V and 4 bases from J, leaving 12 bases between.